Each of the 28 T cell receptor beta chains below was sequenced from the same sample in a study of blood T cell repertoires in COVID-19. Some clones are missing from TCRdb's copy, which holds only in-frame ones; the method was immunoSEQ multiplex PCR. The sample has some 300,000 clones; approximately 90% are singletons. The sequenced material came from peripheral blood. The receptors here all came from a woman under 40 who had recovered from COVID-19.

Regarding this clone: One junction end disagrees with the germline gene, perhaps due to a read error. This sequence joins TRBV6-5 and TRBJ2-7; D remains unclear. This CDR3 contains 14 residues. In germline, CDR1 is MNHEY, CDR2 SVGAGI. CDR3 nucleotides: TGTGCCAGCAGTGACTCAGTACTTCTCTACGAGCAGTACTTC. Its protein is CASSDSVLLYEQYF.

This rearrangement joins TRBV30 to TRBJ2-5; D might be TRBD1 (5 bases). Trimming removed 6 bases at V and 4 bases at J, with 15 bases between. The CDR3 contains 13 residues. From germline, CDR1 is GTSNPN and CDR2 SVGIG (reference sequence). As DNA, the CDR3 is TGTGCCTGCCAAAGCCAGGGCAGAGAGACCCAGTACTTC. Its protein is CACQSQGRETQYF.

The rearrangement links TRBV12-5 to TRBJ2-1, with TRBD1 matching 7 bases. This CDR3 is 18 amino acids long. Germline V gene sequence: CDR1 LGHNT, CDR2 FRNRAP. Unmatched junction bases numbered 8, after V lost 0 bases and J lost 0 bases. The CDR3 reads CASGLVLLGQSSYNEQFF. The CDR3 bases are TGTGCTAGTGGTTTGGTACTTTTGGGACAGAGCTCCTACAATGAGCAGTTCTTC.

The chain recombines TRBV6-5 with TRBJ1-1; 7 bases align to TRBD1. Germline trimming cut 6 bases from V and 4 bases from J; bases unmatched to any gene: 8. The CDR3 has 14 amino acids. CDR1 is MNHEY, CDR2 SVGAGI, per germline. The CDR3 DNA reads as TGTGCCAGCAGGTACGCACAGGGGAGCACTGAAGCTTTCTTT. It is translated as CASRYAQGSTEAFF.

This CDR3 is CASSQLAGFPYEQYF. CDR3 coding DNA: TGTGCCAGCAGCCAACTCGCGGGTTTCCCCTACGAGCAGTACTTC. J is TRBJ2-7 and V is TRBV3-1 (or the pseudogene TRBV3-2); possible D gene TRBD2, 5 bases. The V and J ends lost 2 bases and 2 bases respectively, with 13 bases between them. Germline values: CDR1 LGHDT, CDR2 YNNKEL (reference sequence). The CDR3 totals 15 residues.

The chain joins TRBV6-5 to TRBJ1-6; 7 bases align to TRBD1. The junction had 5 bases not matched to a gene; V was cut back by 5 bases and J by 7 bases. The CDR3 consists of 14 residues. Germline-derived CDR1 and CDR2 are MNHEY and SVGAGI. CDR3: CASSRDSLNSPLHF. The CDR3 region has the DNA TGTGCCAGCAGTCGGGACAGTCTAAATTCACCCCTCCACTTT.

The genes are TRBV5-4 and TRBJ2-3, with 8 bases fitting TRBD1. Germline values: CDR1 SGHNT, CDR2 YYREEE (reference sequence). The CDR3 has 14 amino acids. Losses at the gene ends were 4 bases for V and 3 bases for J; bases not matched to a gene: 4. The CDR3 DNA follows: TGTGCCAGCAGCCCAGGGGGCTCGACAGATACGCAGTATTTT. It yields the protein CASSPGGSTDTQYF.

V is TRBV5-1 and J is TRBJ1-2; 9 bases match TRBD1. From germline, CDR1 is SGHRS and CDR2 YFSETQ. Germline trimming cut 5 bases from V and 3 bases from J; bases unmatched to any gene: 8. This CDR3 has 15 residues. The CDR3 here is CASSSGGQGYYGYTF. As DNA, the CDR3 is TGCGCCAGCAGTTCTGGGGGACAGGGTTACTATGGCTACACCTTC.

V and J are TRBV7-2 and TRBJ1-4; weak D call: TRBD1 (5 bases). The CDR3 consists of 16 residues. The V end lost 6 bases, the J end lost 4 bases, and 18 bases lay between the germline ends. Germline lookup yields CDR1 SGHTA and CDR2 FQGNSA. CDR3 region: CASRLTPMGLNEKLFF. CDR3 DNA: TGTGCCAGCAGGCTAACCCCGATGGGACTTAATGAAAAACTGTTTTTT.

J is TRBJ1-2 and V is TRBV4-1; no firm D call. With 0 bases removed from V and 1 base from J, the gap between germline ends came to 21 bases. Germline V gene data show CDR1 as MGHRA and CDR2 as YSYEKL. The CDR3 runs to 19 residues. The CDR3 loop reads CASSQESGVGDEDNYGYTF. Written as DNA, the CDR3 is TGCGCCAGCAGCCAAGAAAGTGGGGTCGGGGATGAAGATAACTATGGCTACACCTTC.

The chain combines TRBV4-2 with TRBJ1-6, with 8 bases identical to TRBD1. The V gene end was trimmed by 0 bases and the J gene end by 10 bases; junction bases not matched to a gene: 5. CDR3 size: 15 residues. Germline assignment: CDR1 LGHNA and CDR2 YNFKEQ. This CDR3 reads CASSQDSGGGSPLHF. CDR3 coding DNA: TGTGCCAGCAGCCAAGACTCAGGGGGCGGGTCACCCCTCCACTTT.

The chain recombines TRBV23-1 with TRBJ2-1; 9 bases line up with TRBD2. TRBV23-1 is annotated as an ORF whose role is uncertain. The CDR3 spans 21 residues. Unmatched junction bases numbered 22, after V lost 4 bases and J lost 3 bases. CDR3 DNA: TGCGCCAGCAGTCTACGAACGCCCCGGTCGTTGCGGGGGGGGCTCTACAATGAGCAGTTCTTC. Its translation is CASSLRTPRSLRGGLYNEQFF.

This clone has a single count. CDR3 loop: CASSQEGYTEAFF. In DNA form, the CDR3 reads TGTGCCAGCAGCCAGGAGGGGTATACTGAAGCTTTCTTT. The rearrangement joins TRBV3-1 (or the pseudogene TRBV3-2) to TRBJ1-1; a possible D gene is TRBD1 (5 bases). Trimming pared 3 bases from V and 5 bases from J, leaving 10 bases between. Germline V gives CDR1 LGHDT, CDR2 YNNKEL (reference sequence). The CDR3 is 13 residues long.

This clone was seen only once. This chain connects TRBV28 to TRBJ2-5, with D possibly matching TRBD2 (7 bases). The CDR3 contains 15 residues. Trimming removed 1 base at V and 4 bases at J, with 13 bases between. The germline V gene encodes CDR1 MDHEN and CDR2 SYDVKM. CDR3 protein: CASSLLLGGAETQYF. Here the CDR3 DNA reads TGTGCCAGCAGTTTATTATTGGGGGGGGCAGAGACCCAGTACTTC.

The chain joins TRBV24-1 to TRBJ2-2; D remains unclear. Per germline, CDR1 KGHDR and CDR2 SFDVKD. Trimming shortened V by 1 base and J by 2 bases, and 13 bases separated the two germline ends. This CDR3 has 17 residues. The CDR3 nucleotides read TGTGCCACCAGTGATTTAGTGACTGGGTCTAACACCGGGGAGCTGTTTTTT. It codes for CATSDLVTGSNTGELFF.

This chain links TRBV6-6 with TRBJ1-1; TRBD1 aligns across 8 bases. There are 13 residues in the CDR3. V lost 7 bases to trimming and J lost 1 base; unmatched junction nucleotides: 2. Germline values: CDR1 MNHNY, CDR2 SVGAGI (reference sequence). DNA of the CDR3: TGTGCCAGCAAGGACAGGGAGAACACTGAAGCTTTCTTT. This sequence encodes CASKDRENTEAFF.

This clone was recorded only once. This chain's CDR3 is CASSPGTGGNEQFF. For the CDR3, the DNA is TGTGCCAGCTCACCAGGGACAGGGGGCAATGAGCAGTTCTTC. This sequence joins TRBV18 and TRBJ2-1; TRBD1 matches at 11 bases. Germline V gene data show CDR1 as KGHSH and CDR2 as LQKENI. This CDR3 is built from 14 residues. J lost 6 bases, V lost 2 bases, and 0 bases had no gene match.

The J gene is TRBJ2-7, the V gene TRBV7-9; possibly TRBD1 for D (5 bases). Deletions cut 5 bases from V and 3 bases from J, with 17 bases between. Germline V gene lookup returns CDR1 SEHNR and CDR2 FQNEAQ (reference sequence). The length of the CDR3 is 15 residues. The CDR3 sequence is CASSPQTVLDYEQYF. CDR3 nucleotide sequence: TGTGCCAGCAGCCCGCAGACAGTGCTCGACTACGAGCAGTACTTC.

This chain joins TRBV18 and TRBJ1-1; TRBD1 is a possible D gene (5 bases). The germline V and J ends were trimmed by 3 bases and 3 bases, with 17 bases remaining between them. The germline CDR1 and CDR2 sequences are KGHSH and LQKENI. This CDR3 region has 16 residues. In nucleotides, the CDR3 is TGTGCCAGCTCACCGCGGGACTACACGGCCGACACTGAAGCTTTCTTT. It codes for CASSPRDYTADTEAFF. Using reference TRBV18 and TRBJ1-1 for the parts outside the CDR3, the full variable domain is NAGVMQNPRHLVRRRGQEARLRCSPMKGHSHVYWYRQLPEEGLKFMVYLQKENIIDESGMPKERFSAEFPKEGPSILRIQQVVRGDSAAYFCASSPRDYTADTEAFFGQGTRLTVV.

The chain has TRBV7-2 and TRBJ2-1; D gene ambiguous. Trimming shortened V by 0 bases and J by 10 bases, and 7 bases separated the two germline ends. CDR1 and CDR2 (germline): SGHTA, FQGNSA. The CDR3 contains 12 residues. CDR3 bases: TGTGCCAGCAGCTTAGCACTGAACGAGCAGTTCTTC. Translated, it gives CASSLALNEQFF. The entire variable domain, with the rest obtained from reference TRBV7-2 and TRBJ2-1, is as follows: GAGVSQSPSNKVTEKGKDVELRCDPISGHTALYWYRQSLGQGLEFLIYFQGNSAPDKSGLPSDRFSAERTGGSVSTLTIQRTQQEDSAVYLCASSLALNEQFFGPGTRLTVL.

The genes are TRBV5-8 and TRBJ1-2; tentative D call: TRBD1 (6 bases). The CDR3 is 15 amino acids. Germline V gene lookup returns CDR1 SGHTS and CDR2 YDEGEE. With 0 bases removed from V and 1 base from J, the gap between germline ends came to 10 bases. DNA for the CDR3: TGTGCCAGCAGCTTGGACTACAGGGTTAACTATGGCTACACCTTC. It specifies CASSLDYRVNYGYTF.

In its sample, this clone was seen once. This sequence joins TRBV18 and TRBJ2-3; D is unclear. This CDR3 has 16 residues. CDR1 and CDR2 from the germline V gene are KGHSH and LQKENI. Trimming left V 1 base short and J 2 bases short, with 13 bases between. The CDR3 sequence: CASSPRFSQVTDTQYF. The CDR3 bases are TGTGCCAGCTCACCACGATTTTCTCAGGTCACAGATACGCAGTATTTT.

The rearrangement uses TRBV15 and TRBJ2-7, with D possibly TRBD1 on 5 matching bases. CDR1 and CDR2 (germline): LNHNV, YYDKDF (reference sequence). V lost 0 bases, J lost 1 base, and 19 bases lay in between. The CDR3 length is 18 residues. The CDR3 loop reads CATSRDSQGYYSSYEQYF. As DNA, the CDR3 is TGTGCCACCAGCAGAGATAGTCAGGGTTACTATTCATCCTACGAGCAGTACTTC.

DNA of the CDR3: TGTGCCAGCAGCTTTTCTAGCGGGGCCTACAATGAGCAGTTCTTC. Translated, it gives CASSFSSGAYNEQFF. V and J are TRBV7-7 and TRBJ2-1, with 9 bases matching TRBD2. The germline gives CDR1 SSHAT, CDR2 FNYEAQ (reference sequence). J was trimmed by 2 bases and V by 3 bases; bases with no gene match: 2. The CDR3 length is 15 residues.

The chain has TRBV4-2 and TRBJ1-2, with D maybe TRBD1 (5 bases). V lost 0 bases, J lost 4 bases, and 24 bases lay in between. Looked up from germline, CDR1 is LGHNA and CDR2 is YNFKEQ. The CDR3 consists of 19 residues. In nucleotides, the CDR3 is TGTGCCAGCAGCCAAGATCTGCGGCAGGGAGGTAGTACAAGCTATGGCTACACCTTC. This sequence encodes CASSQDLRQGGSTSYGYTF.

The genes are TRBV4-2 and TRBJ2-6; 8 nucleotides line up with TRBD1. With V trimmed by 0 bases and J by 3 bases, 7 bases remained unmatched. The V gene's germline CDR1 is LGHNA and CDR2 YNFKEQ. The CDR3 loop spans 18 amino acids. The CDR3 DNA is TGTGCCAGCAGCCAAGACGGGACAGGTTACAGTGGGGCCAACGTCCTGACTTTC. Translated, it gives CASSQDGTGYSGANVLTF.

The V gene is TRBV5-1, the J gene TRBJ1-1; D is unresolved. Germline loops: CDR1 SGHRS, CDR2 YFSETQ. CDR3 size: 15 residues. The V gene lost 2 bases and the J gene lost 1 base, with 12 bases spanning the gap. CDR3 nucleotide sequence: TGCGCCAGCAGCTTTTCGCGGTCCCAGAACACTGAAGCTTTCTTT. Residues: CASSFSRSQNTEAFF. The whole variable domain, remainder taken from reference TRBV5-1 and TRBJ1-1, is KAGVTQTPRYLIKTRGQQVTLSCSPISGHRSVSWYQQTPGQGLQFLFEYFSETQRNKGNFPGRFSGRQFSNSRSEMNVSTLELGDSALYLCASSFSRSQNTEAFFGQGTRLTVV.

The V and J genes are TRBV7-2 and TRBJ2-3; 11 nucleotides align to TRBD2. The CDR3 covers 16 residues. V trimming: 5 bases; J trimming: 3 bases; junction bases outside the gene matches: 7. CDR1 and CDR2 (germline): SGHTA, FQGNSA. The CDR3: CASSVLAGGTTDTQYF. CDR3 nucleotides: TGTGCCAGCAGCGTTCTAGCGGGGGGTACGACAGATACGCAGTATTTT.